This TCR beta chain was identified during a study of regulatory T cells in long-lasting Graves disease. Study observations and caveats: Favored gene segments in persistent disease were TRBV28, TRBJ1-2 and TRBJ2-5.

This clonotype was counted at least ten times. The antigen is not known. The time point was: newly diagnosed GD, antithyroid drugs for less than 3 months. The TCR library was made from RNA extracted from PBMCs. Graves' disease diagnosis relied on American Thyroid Association guidelines. Peripheral blood, at about 10 milliliters, went into EDTA tubes. This CDR3 spans 15 amino acids. Per the germline V gene, CDR1 is MNHEY and CDR2 is SVGEGT. The ends lost 0 bases at V and 4 bases at J; junction bases unmatched: 3. CDR3-region Arm-PCR and iRepertoire HTBI primers produced the TCR beta libraries. From the multiplex PCR reads, TCRdb called clonotypes with MiXCR, one entry per CDR3 protein. The sample shows some 500,000 distinct CDR3 sequences, approximately 16% of them seen only once. The same data also went into a second study, on T cells in Graves' hyperthyroidism and ophthalmopathy. That report notes: Most clonotypes that expanded in the thyroid above 0.001 also showed up in blood.

The sequence was collected from a woman aged 35-65 years with Graves disease. Here the sequenced sample was peripheral blood mononuclear cells (PBMCs), taken at new diagnosis, from a patient treated with antithyroid drugs. This chain connects TRBV6-2 or TRBV6-3 to TRBJ1-1; TRBD1 matches at 9 bases. The CDR3, as DNA: TGTGCCAGCAGTTACTCGGACAGGGGAGGCACTGAAGCTTTCTTT. Encoded protein: CASSYSDRGGTEAFF.